The clone carrying this T cell receptor beta chain was picked up one time. The sample comes from a study of T cell changes during pregnancy in multiple sclerosis. The assay was immunoSEQ multiplex PCR, and TCRdb's table has in-frame clones only and misses some. The table lists about 40,000 clones, 70% to 90% of them singletons, with approximately 1.1% in the top ten. In germline, CDR1 is SGHTA, CDR2 FQGNSA. The CDR3 contains 16 residues. With 1 base clipped from V and 4 bases from J, the junction kept 7 bases outside the gene matches. The chain recombines TRBV7-2 with TRBJ2-7; 10 nucleotides align to TRBD1. The sample here was CD4+ T cells from peripheral blood mononuclear cells, taken after pregnancy. This receptor was identified in a female donor with multiple sclerosis, enrolled in a pregnancy study. The CDR3 region has the DNA TGTGCCAGCAGCTTAGGGGGGGGACAGGGGAGGTACGAGCAGTACTTC. Protein product: CASSLGGGQGRYEQYF.